What follows is one T cell receptor beta chain and its context. Its antigen is as yet unknown. The CDR3 runs to 13 residues. The germline V gene encodes CDR1 MNHNS and CDR2 SASEGT. J was trimmed by 4 bases and V by 6 bases; bases with no gene match: 4. The data derive from a study of shared clonotypes between healthy human individuals. Study summary: CD4 naive cells filled three plates per donor, CD4 memory three, CD8 naive two and CD8 memory one. Study results and caveats: Sequencing depth was predicted to influence how clonotypes are shared among donors. With a handful of donors compared, around 5% of naive CD4 clonotypes were shared.

There were only Caucasian adults among the donors, and all lived in Nashville, Tennessee. The method was immunoSEQ multiplex PCR; TCRdb's version includes in-frame clones alone and lacks a portion of them. The sample gives 2,100,000 or so clones, approximately 96% of which show up once; approximately 0.13% is in the top ten. The receptor's source is a young man in good health. The chain is built from TRBV6-1 and TRBJ2-7, with 9 bases fitting TRBD2. What was sequenced was naive CD4+ T cells sorted from blood. The subset was: CD45RA+ positively selected. The CDR3 DNA is TGTGCCAGCAGCACTAGCGGGCCTTACGAGCAGTACTTC. The encoded protein is CASSTSGPYEQYF.